One and the same sample provided the 13 T cell receptor beta chains below, sequenced in a study of a mutant IDH1 vaccine in newly diagnosed glioma. Produced via immunoSEQ multiplex PCR; TCRdb's table is partial and in-frame only. Of about 31,000 clones in the sample, roughly 80% were seen once. Their specific antigens are unknown. Time point defined: week 35, safety follow-up. Vaccine doses each comprised 300 ug of mutant IDH1 20-mer peptide, with topical imiquimod. Sequences were derived from PBMCs, sampled from a glioma patient whose treatment included an IDH1 peptide vaccine. These TCRs come from a woman aged 40 to 50 with glioma.

The rearrangement uses TRBV29-1 and TRBJ2-1; 8 bases fit TRBD2. Unmatched junction bases numbered 21, after V lost 8 bases and J lost 9 bases. The CDR3 spans 16 residues. CDR1 is SQVTM and CDR2 is ANQGSEA in the germline V gene. CDR3 residues: CSTPDQLTGGPVEQFF. The DNA for the CDR3 is TGCAGCACCCCTGACCAACTGACGGGGGGGCCCGTTGAGCAGTTCTTC.

This rearrangement joins TRBV5-6 to TRBJ2-3, with 15 bases that match TRBD2. J gave up 5 bases and V 3 bases, and 13 bases lay outside the gene matches. The V gene's germline CDR1 is SGHDT and CDR2 YYEEEE. There are 19 residues in the CDR3. CDR3 amino acids: CASSSEGLAGGRVEDTQYF. The CDR3 DNA reads as TGTGCCAGCAGCTCGGAAGGACTAGCGGGGGGGCGGGTTGAAGATACGCAGTATTTT.

The V gene is TRBV9, the J gene TRBJ1-1, with 10 nucleotides matching TRBD1. The germline V gene has CDR1 SGDLS and CDR2 YYNGEE. The length of the CDR3 is 15 residues. Unmatched junction bases numbered 2, after V lost 0 bases and J lost 3 bases. The CDR3 protein is CASSVDGTGDTEAFF. The CDR3 nucleotides read TGTGCCAGCAGCGTAGACGGGACAGGGGACACTGAAGCTTTCTTT.

The chain has TRBV7-9 and TRBJ2-1; D gene ambiguous. The length of the CDR3 is 12 residues. V shed 0 bases and J shed 8 bases, with 5 bases lying between them. The germline CDR1 and CDR2 sequences are SEHNR and FQNEAQ (reference sequence). In DNA form, the CDR3 reads TGTGCCAGCAGCTTAGCGTTTGATGAGCAGTTCTTC. Translated: CASSLAFDEQFF. The full variable domain, rest sourced from reference TRBV7-9 and TRBJ2-1, is DTGVSQNPRHKITKRGQNVTFRCDPISEHNRLYWYRQTLGQGPEFLTYFQNEAQLEKSRLLSDRFSAERPKGSFSTLEIQRTEQGDSAMYLCASSLAFDEQFFGPGTRLTVL.

The chain carries TRBV2 and TRBJ1-6; D is undetermined. Looked up from germline, CDR1 is SNHLY and CDR2 is FYNNEI. The length of the CDR3 is 13 residues. V lost 7 bases to trimming and J lost 3 bases, with 7 bases between them. As DNA, the CDR3 is TGTGCCAGCACTCGGGACTATAATTCACCCCTCCACTTT. Its protein product is CASTRDYNSPLHF.

The V call is TRBV2, the J call TRBJ2-7, with D possibly being TRBD1 or TRBD2 (5 bases each). Trimming took 3 bases from V and 4 from J, leaving 13 bases between them. This CDR3 has 14 residues. Germline V gives CDR1 SNHLY, CDR2 FYNNEI. The CDR3 DNA reads as TGTGCCAGCAGTGAGCAGGGAGAAGGGTACGAGCAGTACTTC. This encodes CASSEQGEGYEQYF.

The gene calls are TRBV7-2 and TRBJ1-2; TRBD1 is a possible D gene (6 bases). Germline V gives CDR1 SGHTA, CDR2 FQGNSA. V lost 6 bases and J 5 bases, leaving 16 bases between the germline ends. This CDR3 has 14 amino acids. CDR3 DNA sequence: TGTGCCAGCAGACGACAGGAATTCCTTTATGGCTACACCTTC. This gives the protein CASRRQEFLYGYTF. The whole variable domain, remainder taken from reference TRBV7-2 and TRBJ1-2, is GAGVSQSPSNKVTEKGKDVELRCDPISGHTALYWYRQSLGQGLEFLIYFQGNSAPDKSGLPSDRFSAERTGGSVSTLTIQRTQQEDSAVYLCASRRQEFLYGYTFGSGTRLTVV.

V usage is TRBV7-2 and J usage is TRBJ1-6; D unclear. Trimming took 5 bases from V and 7 from J, leaving 9 bases between them. Per the germline V gene, CDR1 is SGHTA and CDR2 is FQGNSA. The length of the CDR3 is 13 residues. CDR3: CASSDGPNSPLHF. In DNA form, the CDR3 reads TGTGCCAGCAGCGATGGTCCCAATTCACCCCTCCACTTT. Full variable domain (remainder filled in from reference TRBV7-2 and TRBJ1-6): GAGVSQSPSNKVTEKGKDVELRCDPISGHTALYWYRQSLGQGLEFLIYFQGNSAPDKSGLPSDRFSAERTGGSVSTLTIQRTQQEDSAVYLCASSDGPNSPLHFGNGTRLTVT.

The chain has TRBV5-6 and TRBJ2-1; 9 bases match TRBD1. With 7 bases clipped from V and 0 bases from J, the junction kept 2 bases outside the gene matches. Germline V gene data show CDR1 as SGHDT and CDR2 as YYEEEE. The CDR3 spans 14 residues. The CDR3, as DNA: TGTGCCAGCCAGGGACAGGGCTCCTACAATGAGCAGTTCTTC. Its translation is CASQGQGSYNEQFF.

The chain couples TRBV5-1 to TRBJ1-2; 7 bases line up with TRBD1. The V gene end was trimmed by 4 bases and the J gene end by 3 bases; junction bases not matched to a gene: 3. Looked up from germline, CDR1 is SGHRS and CDR2 is YFSETQ. There are 13 residues in the CDR3. The CDR3 DNA follows: TGCGCCAGCAGCCTCGGGACAGACTATGGCTACACCTTC. This encodes CASSLGTDYGYTF.

In DNA form, the CDR3 reads TGTGCCAGCTCGAAAAGCGGGGGGGCCACAGATACGCAGTATTTT. Protein sequence: CASSKSGGATDTQYF. V is TRBV27 and J is TRBJ2-3; 10 positions agree with TRBD2. The CDR3 contains 15 residues. The germline gives CDR1 MNHEY, CDR2 SMNVEV (reference sequence). V lost 8 bases and J lost 2; bases outside the gene matches: 7.

This clone was counted a single time. The chain combines TRBV6-1 with TRBJ2-7; D is uncertain. This CDR3 has 13 amino acids. CDR1 MNHNS and CDR2 SASEGT come from the germline V gene. Trimming left V 3 bases short and J 3 bases short, with 9 bases between. The CDR3 is CASSEEQSYEQYF. In nucleotides, the CDR3 is TGTGCCAGCAGTGAGGAACAGAGCTACGAGCAGTACTTC.

V is TRBV30 and J is TRBJ1-2, with 10 bases aligning to TRBD1. Germline assignment: CDR1 GTSNPN and CDR2 SVGIG (reference sequence). V gave up 5 bases and J gave up 6 bases; unmatched junction bases: 6. The CDR3 length is 13 residues. Written as DNA, the CDR3 is TGTGCCTGGGGCCGGGACAGGGGACATGGCTACACCTTC. Protein: CAWGRDRGHGYTF.